This TCR beta chain was found in a study of blood T cells in healthy people across ages. The study, taken as a whole, reports: Bulk PBMC profiling left naive and antigen-experienced comparisons inconclusive. Both higher diversity and more naive CD4+ cells marked long-lived donors when set against aged donors. Diversity of TCR beta per million T cells declined in a roughly linear way with age.

This clonotype has only a few counts. The antigen remains undetermined. Using a J-beta primer mix together with a sample-barcoded 5' primer, a second PCR was run for about 6 to 12 cycles. MiXCR was run by TCRdb on the 5' RACE reads, yielding one entry per CDR3 protein. The sample contains approximately 1.5 million distinct CDR3 sequences, roughly a third of which appear only once. CDR1 and CDR2 from the germline V gene are SEHNR and FQNEAQ (reference sequence). The CDR3 sequence is 15 residues long. The V gene lost 6 bases and the J gene lost 5 bases, with 18 bases spanning the gap. Each sample used at least 6.5 million PBMCs.

The chain is built from TRBV7-9 and TRBJ2-3, with a possible D match to TRBD2 (5 bases). The TCR sequence derives from a woman between 25 and 40 years old in good health. Sequencing was carried out using blood. The CDR3 nucleotides read TGTGCCAGCAGTTACCGGGGAGTCCGTGGAGATACGCAGTATTTT. Its translation is CASSYRGVRGDTQYF.